Shown below are 14 T cell receptor beta chains from a single sample sequenced in a study of CD8+CD57+ T cells in acquired aplastic anemia. Profiles of TCR beta VDJ and CDR3 were generated from a genomic DNA template. TCRdb reprocessed the reads with MiXCR, giving one entry per CDR3 protein. The sample contains about 210,000 distinct CDR3 sequences, around 60% of which appear only once. The specimen sequenced was sorted CD4+, CD8+, or CD8+CD57+ T cells (not recorded which) from PBMCs. These receptors all come from a human donor in good health.

The chain carries TRBV15 and TRBJ1-5, with D hard to call. Germline V gene lookup returns CDR1 LNHNV and CDR2 YYDKDF (reference sequence). The CDR3 runs 15 residues. V dropped 9 bases and J dropped 0 bases, with 15 bases sitting between them. For the CDR3, the DNA is TGTGCCACTTTGACAAAGCGGGATAGCAATCAGCCCCAGCATTTT. It encodes CATLTKRDSNQPQHF.

Turning to this clonotype: This clone may be a read error of a much larger clone one base away. The chain combines TRBV4-2 with TRBJ2-7, with D unclear. The CDR3 extends over 15 amino acids. Germline CDR1 LGHNA, CDR2 YNFKEQ. Trimming stripped 0 bases from V and 3 bases from J, with 12 bases between. CDR3 DNA: TGTGCCAGCAGCCAAGAGCTAGGGTGTTTCTACGAGCAGTACTTC. Encoded protein: CASSQELGCFYEQYF.

This chain connects TRBV4-3 to TRBJ1-3; D perhaps matches TRBD1 (5 bases). CDR3 length: 17 residues. Germline CDR1 reads LGHNA; CDR2 reads YSLEER. Trimming left V 0 bases short and J 2 bases short, with 14 bases between. DNA for the CDR3: TGCGCCAGCAGCCAAGATAGCCCGGGGGTTCCTGGAAACACCATATATTTT. Residues: CASSQDSPGVPGNTIYF.

This clonotype was counted a few times. The V call is TRBV20-1, the J call TRBJ2-1; 7 positions match TRBD2. The germline CDR1 and CDR2 sequences are DFQATT and SNEGSKA (reference sequence). The junction had 9 bases not matched to a gene; V was cut back by 8 bases and J by 8 bases. This CDR3 comprises 12 residues. The CDR3 loop is CSLCQGGDEQFF. CDR3 bases: TGCAGTTTATGCCAGGGAGGGGATGAGCAGTTCTTC.

The chain carries TRBV14 and TRBJ2-2, with D maybe TRBD2 (5 bases). The CDR3 covers 15 residues. Germline-derived CDR1 and CDR2 are SGHDN and FVKESK. The V gene lost 6 bases and the J gene lost 4 bases, with 15 bases spanning the gap. The CDR3 here is CASSPLGPITGELFF. In nucleotides, the CDR3 is TGTGCCAGCAGTCCACTAGGGCCGATCACCGGGGAGCTGTTTTTT.

The chain has TRBV28 and TRBJ1-6; TRBD1 matches 9 bases. The CDR3 spans 15 residues. Germline-derived CDR1 and CDR2 are MDHEN and SYDVKM. Losses at the gene ends were 5 bases for V and 7 bases for J; bases not matched to a gene: 6. CDR3 DNA sequence: TGTGCCAGCAGTGTGGGACAGGGCAGGAATTCACCCCTCCACTTT. As protein: CASSVGQGRNSPLHF.

This clonotype has only a few counts. The rearrangement joins TRBV15 to TRBJ1-1, with D unclear. This CDR3 has 13 amino acids. Germline-derived CDR1 and CDR2 are LNHNV and YYDKDF (reference sequence). The V and J ends lost 5 bases and 1 base respectively, with 8 bases between them. The CDR3 region is CATSFARNTEAFF. CDR3 sequence (DNA): TGTGCCACCAGCTTCGCAAGGAACACTGAAGCTTTCTTT.

This clonotype has just a few counts. The chain is built from TRBV5-4 and TRBJ2-1; D may be TRBD1 (5 bases). The V and J ends lost 4 bases and 8 bases respectively, with 10 bases between them. The CDR3 sequence is 12 residues long. Germline assignment: CDR1 SGHNT and CDR2 YYREEE (reference sequence). CDR3 region: CASSLRVDEQFF. The CDR3 DNA is TGTGCCAGCAGCCTCAGGGTCGATGAGCAGTTCTTC.

For this clonotype: Germline and junction disagree at one end, which may indicate a read error. CDR3 in amino acids: CASSPTGDYEQYF. Written as DNA, the CDR3 is TGCGCCAGCAGCCCCACGGGAGACTACGAGCAGTACTTC. This sequence joins TRBV7-6 and TRBJ2-7, with a possible D match to TRBD2 (6 bases). The CDR3 is made up of 13 amino acids. CDR1 and CDR2 (germline): SGHVS, FNYEAQ.

The chain links TRBV2 to TRBJ1-2, with D possibly TRBD1 on 5 matching bases. The V end was cut by 9 bases, the J end by 5 bases, with 19 bases between. CDR1 is SNHLY and CDR2 is FYNNEI in the germline V gene. CDR3 length: 14 amino acids. The CDR3 bases are TGTGCCAGTAGTCTTGCCGGGGCACCTTATGGCTACACCTTC. Translated: CASSLAGAPYGYTF.

J is TRBJ2-1 and V is TRBV2; D is possibly TRBD2 (5 bases). The germline V gene has CDR1 SNHLY and CDR2 FYNNEI. This CDR3 is 16 amino acids long. V lost 6 bases and J lost 0, with 15 bases in between. The CDR3 sequence is CASRAFSASSYNEQFF. The DNA for the CDR3 is TGTGCCAGCAGGGCCTTTAGCGCCAGCTCCTACAATGAGCAGTTCTTC.

About this clonotype itself: One end of the junction fails to match germline, which may point to a read error. In DNA form, the CDR3 reads TGTGCCAGCAGCTCGGAAGCGGGACAGGGGGCAATCACTGAAGCTTCCTTT. Its translation is CASSSEAGQGAITEASF. This chain connects TRBV7-9 to TRBJ1-1, with TRBD1 matching over 12 bases. CDR3 size: 17 residues. The germline V gene encodes CDR1 SEHNR and CDR2 FQNEAQ (reference sequence).

The chain has TRBV19 and TRBJ1-5; D gene ambiguous. Per the germline V gene, CDR1 is LNHDA and CDR2 is SQIVND (reference sequence). This CDR3 has 14 amino acids. The V gene lost 8 bases and the J gene lost 0 bases, with 11 bases spanning the gap. The CDR3 loop is CASRLWDSNQPQHF. The CDR3 DNA is TGTGCCAGTCGGTTGTGGGATAGCAATCAGCCCCAGCATTTT.

V gene TRBV5-5 combines with J gene TRBJ2-7, with TRBD1 matching over 9 bases. Trimming cost V 3 bases and J 4 bases; bases outside gene matches: 11. The CDR3 contains 16 residues. Germline V gene sequence: CDR1 SGHKS, CDR2 YYEKEE (reference sequence). For the CDR3, the DNA is TGTGCCAGCAGCTCCTGGGACAGGGTCACTTCTTACGAGCAGTACTTC. Amino acids: CASSSWDRVTSYEQYF.